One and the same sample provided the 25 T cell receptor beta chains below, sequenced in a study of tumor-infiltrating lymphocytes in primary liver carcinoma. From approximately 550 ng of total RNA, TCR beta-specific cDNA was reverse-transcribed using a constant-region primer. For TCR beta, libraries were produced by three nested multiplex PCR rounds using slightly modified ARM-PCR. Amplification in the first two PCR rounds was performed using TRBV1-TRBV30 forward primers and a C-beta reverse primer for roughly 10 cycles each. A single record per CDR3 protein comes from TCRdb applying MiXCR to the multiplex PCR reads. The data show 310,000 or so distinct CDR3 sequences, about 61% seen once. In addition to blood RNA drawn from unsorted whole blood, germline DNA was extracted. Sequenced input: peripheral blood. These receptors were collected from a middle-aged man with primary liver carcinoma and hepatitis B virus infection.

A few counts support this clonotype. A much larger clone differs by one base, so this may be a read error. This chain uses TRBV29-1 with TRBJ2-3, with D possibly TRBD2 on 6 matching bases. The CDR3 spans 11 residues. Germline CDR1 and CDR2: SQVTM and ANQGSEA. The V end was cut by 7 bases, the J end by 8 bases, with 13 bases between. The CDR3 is CSDVNGGTQYF. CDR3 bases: TGCAGCGACGTCAACGGGGGTACGCAGTATTTT.

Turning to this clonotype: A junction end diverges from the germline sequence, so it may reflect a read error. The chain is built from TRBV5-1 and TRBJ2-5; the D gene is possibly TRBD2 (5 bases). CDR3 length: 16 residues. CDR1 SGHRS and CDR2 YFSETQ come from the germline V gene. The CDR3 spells CASSLSASLLGETKYF. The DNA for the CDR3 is TGCGCCAGCAGCTTGTCGGCAAGTTTGTTGGGAGAGACCAAGTACTTC.

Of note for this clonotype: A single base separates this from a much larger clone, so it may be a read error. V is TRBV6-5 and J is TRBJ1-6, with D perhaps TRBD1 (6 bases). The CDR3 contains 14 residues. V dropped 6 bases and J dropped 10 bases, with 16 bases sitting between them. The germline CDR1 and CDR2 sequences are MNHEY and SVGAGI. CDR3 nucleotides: TGTGCCAGCAGCCGGGACACGCGGAGGTCACCCCTCCACTTT. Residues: CASSRDTRRSPLHF.

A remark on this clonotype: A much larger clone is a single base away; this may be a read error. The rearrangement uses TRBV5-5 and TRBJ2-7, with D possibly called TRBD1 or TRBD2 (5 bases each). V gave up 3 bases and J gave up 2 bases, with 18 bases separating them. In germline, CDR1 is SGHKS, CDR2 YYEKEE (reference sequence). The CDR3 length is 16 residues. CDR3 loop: CASSSFFGTRPYEQYF. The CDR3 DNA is TGTGCCAGCAGCTCCTTCTTTGGGACGCGCCCCTACGAGCAGTACTTC.

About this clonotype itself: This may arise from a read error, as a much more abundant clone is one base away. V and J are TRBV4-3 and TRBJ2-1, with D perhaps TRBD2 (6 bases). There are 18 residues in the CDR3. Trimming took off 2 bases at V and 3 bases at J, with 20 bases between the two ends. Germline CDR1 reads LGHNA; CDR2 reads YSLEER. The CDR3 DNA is TGCGCCAGCAGCCAATACAACCGGGACTCCTCGGACTACAATGAGCAGTTCTTC. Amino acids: CASSQYNRDSSDYNEQFF.

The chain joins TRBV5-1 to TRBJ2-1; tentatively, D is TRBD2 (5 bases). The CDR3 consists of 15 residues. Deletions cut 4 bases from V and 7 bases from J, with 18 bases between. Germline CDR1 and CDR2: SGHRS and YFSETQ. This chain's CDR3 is CASSMVTGNENEQFF. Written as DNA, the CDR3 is TGCGCCAGCAGCATGGTAACGGGAAACGAGAATGAGCAGTTCTTC.

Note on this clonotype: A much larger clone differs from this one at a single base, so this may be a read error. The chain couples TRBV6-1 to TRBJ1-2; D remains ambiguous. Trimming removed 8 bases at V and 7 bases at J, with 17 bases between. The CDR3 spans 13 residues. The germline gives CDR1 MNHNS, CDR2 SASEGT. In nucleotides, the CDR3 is TGTGCCAGCGCTAGGAGCGAGAGCTGTGGCTACACCTTC. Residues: CASARSESCGYTF.

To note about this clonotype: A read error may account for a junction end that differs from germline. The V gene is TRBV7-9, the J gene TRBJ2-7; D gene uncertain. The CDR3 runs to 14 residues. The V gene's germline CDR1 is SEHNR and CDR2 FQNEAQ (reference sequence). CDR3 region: CASNLEELTHEQYF. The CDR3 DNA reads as TGTGCCAGCAACTTAGAAGAGTTGACCCACGAGCAGTACTTC.

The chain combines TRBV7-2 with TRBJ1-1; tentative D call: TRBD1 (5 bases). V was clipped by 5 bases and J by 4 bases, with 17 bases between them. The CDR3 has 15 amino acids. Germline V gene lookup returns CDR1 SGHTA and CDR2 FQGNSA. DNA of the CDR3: TGTGCCAGCAGCCTCCCCGGCAGGGAAAGCACTGAAGCTTTCTTT. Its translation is CASSLPGRESTEAFF. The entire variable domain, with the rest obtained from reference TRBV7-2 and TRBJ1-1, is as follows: GAGVSQSPSNKVTEKGKDVELRCDPISGHTALYWYRQSLGQGLEFLIYFQGNSAPDKSGLPSDRFSAERTGGSVSTLTIQRTQQEDSAVYLCASSLPGRESTEAFFGQGTRLTVV.

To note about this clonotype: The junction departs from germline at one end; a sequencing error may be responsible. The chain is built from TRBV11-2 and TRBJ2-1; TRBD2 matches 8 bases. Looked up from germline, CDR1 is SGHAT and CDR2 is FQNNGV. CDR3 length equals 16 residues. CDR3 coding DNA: TGTGCCAGCAACCCCCGGACTAGCCAGAAGTACAATGAGCTGTTCTTC. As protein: CASNPRTSQKYNELFF.

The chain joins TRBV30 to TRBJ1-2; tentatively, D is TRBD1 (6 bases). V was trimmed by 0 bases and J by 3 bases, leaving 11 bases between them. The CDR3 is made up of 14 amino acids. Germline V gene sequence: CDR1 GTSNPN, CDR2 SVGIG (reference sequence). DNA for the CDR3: TGTGCCTGGAGTGTACTTAGGACAGACTATGGCTACACCTTC. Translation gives CAWSVLRTDYGYTF.

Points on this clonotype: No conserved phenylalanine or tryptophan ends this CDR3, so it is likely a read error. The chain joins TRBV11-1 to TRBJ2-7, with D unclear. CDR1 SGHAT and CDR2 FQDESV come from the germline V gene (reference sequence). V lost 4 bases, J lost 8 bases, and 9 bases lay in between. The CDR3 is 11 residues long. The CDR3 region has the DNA TGTGCCAGCAGCTCACGAGGAAAGCAGTACTTA. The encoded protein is CASSSRGKQYL.

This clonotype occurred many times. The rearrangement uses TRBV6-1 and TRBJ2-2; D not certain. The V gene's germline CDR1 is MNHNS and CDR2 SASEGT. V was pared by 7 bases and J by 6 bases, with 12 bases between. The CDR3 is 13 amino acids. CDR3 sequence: CASIWSGAGELFF. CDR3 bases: TGTGCCAGCATTTGGTCCGGTGCCGGGGAGCTGTTTTTT.

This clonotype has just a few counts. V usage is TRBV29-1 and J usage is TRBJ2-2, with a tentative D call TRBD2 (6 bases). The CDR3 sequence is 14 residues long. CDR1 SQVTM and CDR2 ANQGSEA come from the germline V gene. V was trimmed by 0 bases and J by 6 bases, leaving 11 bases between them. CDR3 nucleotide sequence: TGCAGCGTTGAAGATCGGGGAGGTGCCGGGGAGCTGTTTTTT. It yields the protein CSVEDRGGAGELFF.

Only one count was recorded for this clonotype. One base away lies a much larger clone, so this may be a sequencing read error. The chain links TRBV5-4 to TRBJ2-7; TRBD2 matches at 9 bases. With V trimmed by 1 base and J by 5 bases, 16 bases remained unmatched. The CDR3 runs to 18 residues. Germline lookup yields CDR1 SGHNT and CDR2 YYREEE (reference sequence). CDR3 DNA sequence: TGTGCCAGCAGCTTGAAGGTCATGACTAGCGGAGGCGGGAACGAGCAGTACTTC. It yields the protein CASSLKVMTSGGGNEQYF.

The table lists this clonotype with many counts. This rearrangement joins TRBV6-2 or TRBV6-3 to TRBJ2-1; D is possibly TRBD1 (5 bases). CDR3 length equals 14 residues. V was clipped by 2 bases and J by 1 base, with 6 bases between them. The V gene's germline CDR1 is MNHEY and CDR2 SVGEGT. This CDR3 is CASSYGASYNEQFF. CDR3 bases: TGTGCCAGCAGTTACGGGGCGTCCTACAATGAGCAGTTCTTC.

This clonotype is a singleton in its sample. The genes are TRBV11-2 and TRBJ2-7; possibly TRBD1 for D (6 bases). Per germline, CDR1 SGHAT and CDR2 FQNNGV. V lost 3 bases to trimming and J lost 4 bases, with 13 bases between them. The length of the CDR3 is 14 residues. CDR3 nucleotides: TGTGCCAGCAGCTTTGAGTCAGGGGTGTACGAGCAGTACTTC. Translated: CASSFESGVYEQYF.

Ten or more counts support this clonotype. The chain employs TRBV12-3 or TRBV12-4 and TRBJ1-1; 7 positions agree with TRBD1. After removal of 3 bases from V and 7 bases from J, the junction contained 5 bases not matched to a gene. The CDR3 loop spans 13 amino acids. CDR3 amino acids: CASSLYRGFEAFF. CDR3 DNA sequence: TGTGCCAGCAGTTTGTACAGGGGCTTTGAAGCTTTCTTT.

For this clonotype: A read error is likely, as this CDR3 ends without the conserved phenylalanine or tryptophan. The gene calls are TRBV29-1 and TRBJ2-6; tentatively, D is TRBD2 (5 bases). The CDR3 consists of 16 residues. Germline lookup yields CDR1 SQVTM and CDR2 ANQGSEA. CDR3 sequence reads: CSVEEPYPSGANVLTS. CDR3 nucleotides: TGTAGCGTTGAAGAGCCCTACCCCTCTGGGGCCAACGTCCTGACTTCC.

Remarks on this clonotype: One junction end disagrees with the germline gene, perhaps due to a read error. CDR3 sequence: CASSFDEGGQPQHF. The DNA of the CDR3 is TGTGCCAGCAGCTTCGATGAGGGTGGTCAGCCTCAGCATTTT. V gene TRBV11-2 combines with J gene TRBJ1-5; D remains unclear. The CDR3 has 14 residues. In germline, CDR1 is SGHAT, CDR2 FQNNGV. Combining the CDR3 with reference TRBV11-2 and TRBJ1-5 gives the whole variable domain EAGVAQSPRYKIIEKRQSVAFWCNPISGHATLYWYQQILGQGPKLLIQFQNNGVVDDSQLPKDRFSAERLKGVDSTLKIQPAKLEDSAVYLCASSFDEGGQPQHFGDGTRLSIL.

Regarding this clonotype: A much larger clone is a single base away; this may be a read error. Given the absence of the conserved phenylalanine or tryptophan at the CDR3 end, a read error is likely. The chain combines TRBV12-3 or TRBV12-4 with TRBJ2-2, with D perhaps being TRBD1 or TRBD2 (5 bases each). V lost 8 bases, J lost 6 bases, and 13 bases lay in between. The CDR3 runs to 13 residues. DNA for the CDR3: TGTGCCAGCTCCGTGTCGGGGCCCGGGGAGCTGTTTTAT. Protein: CASSVSGPGELFY.

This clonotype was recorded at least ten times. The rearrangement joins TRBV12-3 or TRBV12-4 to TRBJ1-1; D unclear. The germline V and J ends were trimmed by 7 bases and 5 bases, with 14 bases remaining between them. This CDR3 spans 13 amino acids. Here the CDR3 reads CASTMLGSTEAFF. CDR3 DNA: TGTGCCAGCACCATGCTAGGGTCGACTGAAGCTTTCTTT.

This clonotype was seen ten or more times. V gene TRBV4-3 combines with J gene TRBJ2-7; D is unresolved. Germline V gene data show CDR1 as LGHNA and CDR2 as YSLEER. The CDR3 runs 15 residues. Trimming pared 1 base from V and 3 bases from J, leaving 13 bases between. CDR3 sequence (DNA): TGCGCCAGCAGCCAAGCGGATCGTGACGGCTACGAGCAGTACTTC. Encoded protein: CASSQADRDGYEQYF.

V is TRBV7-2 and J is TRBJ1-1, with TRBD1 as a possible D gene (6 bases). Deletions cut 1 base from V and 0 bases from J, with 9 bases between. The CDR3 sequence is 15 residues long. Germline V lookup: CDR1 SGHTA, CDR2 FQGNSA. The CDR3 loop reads CASSLDRAMNTEAFF. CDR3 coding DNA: TGTGCCAGCAGCTTAGACAGGGCCATGAACACTGAAGCTTTCTTT.

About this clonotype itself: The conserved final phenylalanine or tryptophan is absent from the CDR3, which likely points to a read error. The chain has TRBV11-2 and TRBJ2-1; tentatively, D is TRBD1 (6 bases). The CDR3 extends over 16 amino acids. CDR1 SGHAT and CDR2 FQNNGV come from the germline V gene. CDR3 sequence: CASSLAGRGVHNGQFL. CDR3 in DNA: TGTGCCAGCAGCTTAGCCGGCAGGGGAGTTCACAATGGGCAGTTCCTC.